Below, 13 T cell receptor beta chains from the same sample are listed, as sequenced in a study of T cells in Graves' hyperthyroidism and ophthalmopathy. Authors of the study amplified TCR beta CDR3 regions from RNA transcripts. The primer set for the first-round RT-PCR of the TCR CDR3 was HTBI. TCRdb used MiXCR to reprocess the multiplex PCR reads, holding one entry per CDR3 protein. The sample lists around 430,000 distinct CDR3 sequences, under 15% occurring once. Sequencing was performed on blood. Source of these receptors: a woman aged 25 to 39 with Graves' hyperthyroidism.

To note about this clonotype: Relative to the germline gene, one junction end is altered; a read error may explain this. The chain couples TRBV5-1 to TRBJ2-1, with D perhaps being TRBD1 or TRBD2 (6 bases each). The germline V gene has CDR1 SGHRS and CDR2 YFSETQ. This CDR3 contains 14 residues. CDR3 coding DNA: TGCGCCGGCAGCCTGGCGTGGGGGGCGAATGAGCAGTTCTTC. Its protein is CAGSLAWGANEQFF.

A remark on this clonotype: A much bigger clone sits one base away, suggesting this may be a read error. This rearrangement joins TRBV11-2 to TRBJ2-1; 11 bases match TRBD2. Germline lookup yields CDR1 SGHAT and CDR2 FQNNGV. The CDR3 totals 17 residues. The CDR3, as DNA: TGTACCAGCAGCTCCCCCAGCGGGTTAGCGGGAGGGGATGAGCAGTTCTTC. This sequence encodes CTSSSPSGLAGGDEQFF.

A single count supports this clonotype. The gene calls are TRBV3-1 and TRBJ1-5; a possible D gene is TRBD1 (6 bases). This CDR3 has 14 amino acids. V was pared by 1 base and J by 4 bases, with 8 bases between. Per germline, CDR1 LGHDT and CDR2 YNNKEL (reference sequence). The CDR3 DNA reads TGTGCCAGCAGCCAAGGGACAGCTAATCAGCCCCAGCATTTT. It specifies CASSQGTANQPQHF.

This chain connects TRBV9 to TRBJ2-3; D gene uncertain. The CDR3 runs 13 residues. V shed 3 bases and J shed 6 bases, with 11 bases lying between them. The V gene's germline CDR1 is SGDLS and CDR2 YYNGEE. The CDR3 here is CASSGPGVDTQYF. CDR3 nucleotides: TGTGCCAGCAGCGGACCCGGAGTTGATACGCAGTATTTT.

This clonotype was picked up many times. The V gene is TRBV28, the J gene TRBJ2-7; 11 bases map to TRBD2. The CDR3 spans 16 residues. Trimming cost V 5 bases and J 1 base; bases outside gene matches: 7. Germline V gene sequence: CDR1 MDHEN, CDR2 SYDVKM. CDR3 in amino acids: CASSPTGTSGSYEQYF. The CDR3 DNA follows: TGTGCCAGCAGTCCAACCGGGACTAGCGGTTCCTACGAGCAGTACTTC.

This clonotype was seen a handful of times. The rearrangement uses TRBV6-1 and TRBJ2-7; maybe TRBD1 (5 bases). The CDR3 has 13 residues. Germline V CDR1 and CDR2: MNHNS, SASEGT. V was pared by 4 bases and J by 0 bases, with 7 bases between. CDR3 protein: CASSGQFSYEQYF. The CDR3 DNA sequence: TGTGCCAGCAGTGGACAGTTCTCCTACGAGCAGTACTTC.

This chain joins TRBV5-5 and TRBJ2-5; 8 nucleotides align to TRBD1. Germline V CDR1 and CDR2: SGHKS, YYEKEE (reference sequence). V was clipped by 4 bases and J by 2 bases; unmatched bases: 7. This CDR3 is 15 amino acids long. This CDR3 reads CASSKDRGLQETQYF. The CDR3 DNA reads as TGTGCCAGCAGCAAAGACAGGGGATTACAAGAGACCCAGTACTTC. The full variable domain, in which reference TRBV5-5 and TRBJ2-5 provide the parts outside the CDR3, is DAGVTQSPTHLIKTRGQQVTLRCSPISGHKSVSWYQQVLGQGPQFIFQYYEKEERGRGNFPDRFSARQFPNYSSELNVNALLLGDSALYLCASSKDRGLQETQYFGPGTRLLVL.

The chain couples TRBV5-6 to TRBJ1-3, with D unclear. With 0 bases removed from V and 0 bases from J, the gap between germline ends came to 19 bases. The CDR3 covers 19 residues. Germline loops: CDR1 SGHDT, CDR2 YYEEEE. The CDR3 is CASSLVVRLPGDSGNTIYF. In DNA, the CDR3 is TGTGCCAGCAGCTTGGTGGTGCGGCTACCCGGGGACTCTGGAAACACCATATATTTT.

The sample holds a few counts of this clonotype. The rearrangement joins TRBV6-2 or TRBV6-3 to TRBJ2-7; D might be TRBD1 (5 bases). Trimming took 8 bases from V and 0 from J, leaving 11 bases between them. Germline assignment: CDR1 MNHEY and CDR2 SVGEGT. The CDR3 sequence is 13 residues long. CDR3: CASLSRDSYEQYF. CDR3 coding DNA: TGTGCCAGCCTATCCAGGGACTCCTACGAGCAGTACTTC.

In this sample, this clonotype turned up many times. The V and J genes are TRBV11-3 and TRBJ2-3, with 8 bases identical to TRBD2. CDR3 length: 16 amino acids. V lost 4 bases to trimming and J lost 4 bases; unmatched junction nucleotides: 10. The V gene's germline CDR1 is SGHNT and CDR2 YENEEA. The CDR3 nucleotides are TGTGCCAGCAGCTCAAAAGCGGGAGTGGGGGCAGATACGCAGTATTTT. Residues: CASSSKAGVGADTQYF. Complete variable domain (other parts from reference TRBV11-3 and TRBJ2-3): EAGVVQSPRYKIIEKKQPVAFWCNPISGHNTLYWYLQNLGQGPELLIRYENEEAVDDSQLPKDRFSAERLKGVDSTLKIQPAELGDSAVYLCASSSKAGVGADTQYFGPGTRLTVL.

This clonotype was detected a few times. The chain uses TRBV28 and TRBJ1-2, with TRBD1 as a possible D gene (5 bases). V was cut by 5 bases and J by 9 bases, with 22 bases left in between. The CDR3 runs 15 residues. Germline CDR1 is MDHEN and CDR2 is SYDVKM. The chain's CDR3 is CASSLSNRIYRSYTF. The DNA for the CDR3 is TGTGCCAGCAGTCTGTCGAACAGGATTTATAGGAGCTACACCTTC.

This clonotype was detected only a few times. V is TRBV5-1 and J is TRBJ2-2, with unresolved D. V was pared by 6 bases and J by 0 bases, with 15 bases between. Germline assignment: CDR1 SGHRS and CDR2 YFSETQ. The CDR3 extends over 16 amino acids. CDR3: CASTKGSATNTGELFF. DNA of the CDR3: TGCGCCAGCACCAAGGGATCAGCTACGAACACCGGGGAGCTGTTTTTT.

This clonotype was recorded a few times. The CDR3 end shows no conserved phenylalanine or tryptophan, and so a read error is likely. The rearrangement uses TRBV2 and TRBJ2-1; TRBD2 aligns across 7 bases. The CDR3 runs to 15 residues. CDR1 is SNHLY and CDR2 is FYNNEI in the germline V gene. The V gene end was trimmed by 5 bases and the J gene end by 3 bases; junction bases not matched to a gene: 7. CDR3 nucleotide sequence: TGTGCCAGCAGTAAGAGCGGGGTACTCTACAATGAGCAGTTCCTC. As protein: CASSKSGVLYNEQFL.